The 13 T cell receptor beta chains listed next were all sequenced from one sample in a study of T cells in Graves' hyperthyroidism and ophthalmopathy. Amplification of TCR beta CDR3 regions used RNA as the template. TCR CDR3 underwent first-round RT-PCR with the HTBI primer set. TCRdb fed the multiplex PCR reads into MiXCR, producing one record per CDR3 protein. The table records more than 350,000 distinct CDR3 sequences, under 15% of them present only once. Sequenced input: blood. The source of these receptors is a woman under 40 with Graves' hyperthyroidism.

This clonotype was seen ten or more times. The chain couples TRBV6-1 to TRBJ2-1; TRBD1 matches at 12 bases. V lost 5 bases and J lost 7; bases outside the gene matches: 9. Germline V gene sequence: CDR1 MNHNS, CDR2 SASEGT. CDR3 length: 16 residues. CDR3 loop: CASSKLPGQGANEQFF. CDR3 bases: TGTGCCAGCAGTAAACTACCGGGACAGGGGGCGAATGAGCAGTTCTTC.

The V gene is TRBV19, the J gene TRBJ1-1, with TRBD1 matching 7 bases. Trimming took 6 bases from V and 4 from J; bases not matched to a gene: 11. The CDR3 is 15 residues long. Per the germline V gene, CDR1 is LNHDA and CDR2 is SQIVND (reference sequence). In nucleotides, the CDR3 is TGTGCCAGTAGGTCTCAAACCACAGGGGCCACTGAAGCTTTCTTT. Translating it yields CASRSQTTGATEAFF. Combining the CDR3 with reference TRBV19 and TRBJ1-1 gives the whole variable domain DGGITQSPKYLFRKEGQNVTLSCEQNLNHDAMYWYRQDPGQGLRLIYYSQIVNDFQKGDIAEGYSVSREKKESFPLTVTSAQKNPTAFYLCASRSQTTGATEAFFGQGTRLTVV.

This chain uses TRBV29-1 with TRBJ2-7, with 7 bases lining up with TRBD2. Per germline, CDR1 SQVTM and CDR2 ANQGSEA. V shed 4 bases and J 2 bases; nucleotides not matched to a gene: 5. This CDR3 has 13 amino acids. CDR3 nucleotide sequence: TGCAGCGTTGTGGGCGGGAGAACCTACGAGCAGTACTTC. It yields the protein CSVVGGRTYEQYF.

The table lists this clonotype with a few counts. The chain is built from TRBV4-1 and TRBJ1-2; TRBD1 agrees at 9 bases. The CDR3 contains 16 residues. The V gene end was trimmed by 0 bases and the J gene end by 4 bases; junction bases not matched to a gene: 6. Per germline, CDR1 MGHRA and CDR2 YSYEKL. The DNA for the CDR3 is TGCGCCAGCAGCCAAGATCTGGACAGGGGCTTCTATGGCTACACCTTC. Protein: CASSQDLDRGFYGYTF.

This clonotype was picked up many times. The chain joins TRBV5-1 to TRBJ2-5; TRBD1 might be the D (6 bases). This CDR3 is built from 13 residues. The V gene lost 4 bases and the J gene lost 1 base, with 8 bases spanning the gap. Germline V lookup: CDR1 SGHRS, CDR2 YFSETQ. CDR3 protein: CASSGDTQETQYF. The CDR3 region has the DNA TGCGCCAGCAGCGGGGACACCCAAGAGACCCAGTACTTC. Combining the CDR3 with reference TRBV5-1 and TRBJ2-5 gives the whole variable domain KAGVTQTPRYLIKTRGQQVTLSCSPISGHRSVSWYQQTPGQGLQFLFEYFSETQRNKGNFPGRFSGRQFSNSRSEMNVSTLELGDSALYLCASSGDTQETQYFGPGTRLLVL.

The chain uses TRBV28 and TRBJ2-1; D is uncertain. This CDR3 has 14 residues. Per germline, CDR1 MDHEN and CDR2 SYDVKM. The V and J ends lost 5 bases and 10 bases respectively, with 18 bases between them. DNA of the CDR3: TGTGCCAGCAGTCCCCTCGGACCCCTAGGGGAGCAGTTCTTC. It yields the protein CASSPLGPLGEQFF. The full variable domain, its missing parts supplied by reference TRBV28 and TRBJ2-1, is DVKVTQSSRYLVKRTGEKVFLECVQDMDHENMFWYRQDPGLGLRLIYFSYDVKMKEKGDIPEGYSVSREKKERFSLILESASTNQTSMYLCASSPLGPLGEQFFGPGTRLTVL.

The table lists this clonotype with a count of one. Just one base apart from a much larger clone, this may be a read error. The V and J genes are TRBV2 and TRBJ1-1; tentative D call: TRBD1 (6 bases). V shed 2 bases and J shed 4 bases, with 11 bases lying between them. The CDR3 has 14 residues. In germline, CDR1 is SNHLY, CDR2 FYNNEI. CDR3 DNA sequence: TGTGCCAGCAGTGAACCTGGGGGGGCCACTGAAGCTTTCTTT. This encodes CASSEPGGATEAFF.

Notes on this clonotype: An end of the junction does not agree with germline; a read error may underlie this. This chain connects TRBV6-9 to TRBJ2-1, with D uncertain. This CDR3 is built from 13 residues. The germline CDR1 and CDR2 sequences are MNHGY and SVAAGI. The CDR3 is CVSSRPPNNEQFF. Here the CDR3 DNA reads TGTGTCAGCAGTCGCCCGCCCAACAATGAGCAGTTCTTC.

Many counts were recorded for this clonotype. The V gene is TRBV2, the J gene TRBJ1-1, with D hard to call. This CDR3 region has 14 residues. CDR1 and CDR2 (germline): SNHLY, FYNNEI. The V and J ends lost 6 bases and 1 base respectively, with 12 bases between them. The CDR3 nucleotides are TGTGCCAGCAGGCCGATTCAAGGGAACACTGAAGCTTTCTTT. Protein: CASRPIQGNTEAFF.

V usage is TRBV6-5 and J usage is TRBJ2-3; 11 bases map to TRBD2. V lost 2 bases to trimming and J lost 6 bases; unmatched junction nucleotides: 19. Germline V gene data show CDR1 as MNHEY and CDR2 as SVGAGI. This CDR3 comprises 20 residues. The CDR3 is CASSYGGRGKLAGAGDTQYF. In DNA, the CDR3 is TGTGCCAGCAGTTACGGGGGAAGGGGGAAACTAGCGGGAGCGGGGGATACGCAGTATTTT.

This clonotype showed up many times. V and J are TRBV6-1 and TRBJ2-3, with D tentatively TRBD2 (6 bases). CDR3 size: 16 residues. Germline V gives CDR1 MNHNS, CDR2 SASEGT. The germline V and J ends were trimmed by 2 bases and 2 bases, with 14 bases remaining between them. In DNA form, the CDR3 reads TGTGCCAGCAGTGAACGGGGGAGAGGGGTCACAGATACGCAGTATTTT. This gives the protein CASSERGRGVTDTQYF.

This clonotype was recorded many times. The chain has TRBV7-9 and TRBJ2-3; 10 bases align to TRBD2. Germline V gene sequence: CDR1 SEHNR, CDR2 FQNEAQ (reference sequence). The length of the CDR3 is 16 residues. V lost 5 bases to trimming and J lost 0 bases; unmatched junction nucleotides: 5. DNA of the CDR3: TGTGCCAGCAGCCCCAGGACTAGCGGAAGCACAGATACGCAGTATTTT. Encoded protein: CASSPRTSGSTDTQYF.

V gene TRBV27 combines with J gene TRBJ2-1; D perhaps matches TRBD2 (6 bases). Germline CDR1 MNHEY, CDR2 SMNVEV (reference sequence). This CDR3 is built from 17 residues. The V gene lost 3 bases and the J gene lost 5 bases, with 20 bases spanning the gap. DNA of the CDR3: TGTGCCAGCAGTTTTTCCTGGGGACTCCCGCTACACAATGAGCAGTTCTTC. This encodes CASSFSWGLPLHNEQFF.